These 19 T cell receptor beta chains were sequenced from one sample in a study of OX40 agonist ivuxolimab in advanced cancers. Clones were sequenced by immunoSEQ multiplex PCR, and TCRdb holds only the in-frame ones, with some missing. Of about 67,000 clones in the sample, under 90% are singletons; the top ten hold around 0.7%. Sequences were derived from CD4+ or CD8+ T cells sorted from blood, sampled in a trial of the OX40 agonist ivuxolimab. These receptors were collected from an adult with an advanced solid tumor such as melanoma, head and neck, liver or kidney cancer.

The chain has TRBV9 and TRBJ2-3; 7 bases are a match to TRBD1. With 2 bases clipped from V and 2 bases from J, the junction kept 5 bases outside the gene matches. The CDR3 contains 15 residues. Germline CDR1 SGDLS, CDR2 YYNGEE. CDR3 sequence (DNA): TGTGCCAGCAGCGTGGGACAGCCTTTCACAGATACGCAGTATTTT. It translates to CASSVGQPFTDTQYF.

The CDR3 sequence is CASSYRGANTDTQYF. The CDR3 DNA sequence: TGTGCCAGCAGTTACCGGGGGGCGAACACAGATACGCAGTATTTT. The rearrangement links TRBV6-5 to TRBJ2-3; D might be TRBD2 (7 bases). Germline CDR1 is MNHEY and CDR2 is SVGAGI. V was trimmed by 2 bases and J by 2 bases, leaving 11 bases between them. The CDR3 length is 15 residues.

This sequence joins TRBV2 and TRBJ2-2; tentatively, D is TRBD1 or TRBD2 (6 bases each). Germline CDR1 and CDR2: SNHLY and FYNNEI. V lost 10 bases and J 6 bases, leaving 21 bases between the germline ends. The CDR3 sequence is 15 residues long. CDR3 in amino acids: CATMGGRGTAGELFF. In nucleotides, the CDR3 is TGTGCCACCATGGGGGGCAGGGGAACTGCCGGGGAGCTGTTTTTT.

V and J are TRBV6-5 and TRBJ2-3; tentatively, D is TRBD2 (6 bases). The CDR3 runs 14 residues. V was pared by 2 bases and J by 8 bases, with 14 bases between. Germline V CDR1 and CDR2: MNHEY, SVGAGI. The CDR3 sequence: CASSYPAVGGTQYF. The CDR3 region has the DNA TGTGCCAGCAGTTACCCTGCGGTGGGGGGTACGCAGTATTTT.

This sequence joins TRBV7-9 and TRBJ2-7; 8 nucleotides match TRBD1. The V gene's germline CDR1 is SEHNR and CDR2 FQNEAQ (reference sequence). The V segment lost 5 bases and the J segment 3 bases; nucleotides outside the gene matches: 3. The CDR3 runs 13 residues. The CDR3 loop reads CASSPTGVYEQYF. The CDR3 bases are TGTGCCAGCAGCCCGACAGGGGTCTACGAGCAGTACTTC.

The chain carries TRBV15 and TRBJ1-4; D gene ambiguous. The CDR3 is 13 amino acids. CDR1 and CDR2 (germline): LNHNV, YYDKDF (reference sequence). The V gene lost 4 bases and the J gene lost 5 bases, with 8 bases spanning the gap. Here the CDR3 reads CATSIGRNEKLFF. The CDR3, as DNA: TGTGCCACCAGCATCGGCAGGAATGAAAAACTGTTTTTT.

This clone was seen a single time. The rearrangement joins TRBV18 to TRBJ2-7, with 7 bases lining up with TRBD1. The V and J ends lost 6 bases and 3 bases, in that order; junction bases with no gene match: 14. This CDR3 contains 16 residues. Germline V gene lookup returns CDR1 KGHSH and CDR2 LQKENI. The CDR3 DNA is TGTGCCAGCTCCCAGAACCCGGGACAGCAAGTCTACGAGCAGTACTTC. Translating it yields CASSQNPGQQVYEQYF.

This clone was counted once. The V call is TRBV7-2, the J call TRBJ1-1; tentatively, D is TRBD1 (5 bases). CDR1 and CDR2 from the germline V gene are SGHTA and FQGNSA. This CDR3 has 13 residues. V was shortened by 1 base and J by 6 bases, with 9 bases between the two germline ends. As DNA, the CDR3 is TGTGCCAGCAGCTTAGTTGAGGGGTCTGAAGCTTTCTTT. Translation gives CASSLVEGSEAFF.

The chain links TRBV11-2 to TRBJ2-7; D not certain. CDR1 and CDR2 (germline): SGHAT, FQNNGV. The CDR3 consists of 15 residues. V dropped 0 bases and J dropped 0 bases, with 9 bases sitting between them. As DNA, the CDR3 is TGTGCCAGCAGCTTAGATCTAGGGTACTCCTACGAGCAGTACTTC. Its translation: CASSLDLGYSYEQYF.

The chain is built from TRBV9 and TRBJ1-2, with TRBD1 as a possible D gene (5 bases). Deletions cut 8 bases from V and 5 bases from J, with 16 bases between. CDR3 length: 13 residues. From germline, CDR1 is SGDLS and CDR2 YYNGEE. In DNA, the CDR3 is TGTGCCAGTACACAGGTTTCGGGTTATGGCTACACCTTC. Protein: CASTQVSGYGYTF.

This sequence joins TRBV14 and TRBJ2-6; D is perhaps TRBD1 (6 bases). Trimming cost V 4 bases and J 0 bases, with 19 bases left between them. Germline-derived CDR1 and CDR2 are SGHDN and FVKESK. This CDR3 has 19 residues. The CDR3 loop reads CASSRQVWNPSSGANVLTF. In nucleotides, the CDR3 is TGTGCCAGCAGCCGACAGGTCTGGAACCCTAGCTCTGGGGCCAACGTCCTGACTTTC.

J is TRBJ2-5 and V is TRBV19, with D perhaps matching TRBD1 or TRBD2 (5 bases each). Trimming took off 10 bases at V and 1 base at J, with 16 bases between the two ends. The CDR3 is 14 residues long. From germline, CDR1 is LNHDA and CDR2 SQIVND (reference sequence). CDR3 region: CATQQWGSQETQYF. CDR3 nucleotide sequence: TGTGCCACCCAACAATGGGGGAGCCAAGAGACCCAGTACTTC.

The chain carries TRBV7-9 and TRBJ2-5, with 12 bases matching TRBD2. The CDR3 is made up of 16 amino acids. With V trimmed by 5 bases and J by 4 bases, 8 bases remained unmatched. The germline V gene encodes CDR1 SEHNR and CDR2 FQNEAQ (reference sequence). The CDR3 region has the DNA TGTGCCAGCAGCCCATCCAGACTAGCGGGGGTAGAGACCCAGTACTTC. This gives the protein CASSPSRLAGVETQYF.

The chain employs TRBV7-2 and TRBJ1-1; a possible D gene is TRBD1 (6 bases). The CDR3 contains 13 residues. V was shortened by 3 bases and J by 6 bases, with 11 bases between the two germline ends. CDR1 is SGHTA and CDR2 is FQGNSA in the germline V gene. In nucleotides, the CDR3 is TGTGCCAGCAGCTTTAGGGGGTCCCCTGAAGCTTTCTTT. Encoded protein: CASSFRGSPEAFF.

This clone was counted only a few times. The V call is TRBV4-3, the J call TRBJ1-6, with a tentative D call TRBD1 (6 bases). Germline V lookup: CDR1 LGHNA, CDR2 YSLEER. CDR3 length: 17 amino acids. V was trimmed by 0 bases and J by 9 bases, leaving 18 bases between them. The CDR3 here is CASSQDHRGGSGSPLHF. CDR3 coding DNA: TGCGCCAGCAGCCAAGATCATAGAGGGGGGAGTGGTTCACCCCTCCACTTT.

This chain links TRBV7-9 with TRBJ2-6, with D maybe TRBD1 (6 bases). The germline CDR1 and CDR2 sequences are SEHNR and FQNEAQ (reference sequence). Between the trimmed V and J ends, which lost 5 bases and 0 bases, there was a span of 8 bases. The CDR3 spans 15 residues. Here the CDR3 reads CASSAQGSGANVLTF. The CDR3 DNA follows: TGTGCCAGCAGCGCACAGGGCTCTGGGGCCAACGTCCTGACTTTC.

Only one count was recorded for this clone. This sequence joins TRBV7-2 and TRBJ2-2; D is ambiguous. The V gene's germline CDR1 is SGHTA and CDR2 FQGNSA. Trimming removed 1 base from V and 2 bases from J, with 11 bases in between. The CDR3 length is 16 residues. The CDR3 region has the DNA TGTGCCAGCAGCTTAGTCGGCGCAGTTAACACCGGGGAGCTGTTTTTT. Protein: CASSLVGAVNTGELFF.

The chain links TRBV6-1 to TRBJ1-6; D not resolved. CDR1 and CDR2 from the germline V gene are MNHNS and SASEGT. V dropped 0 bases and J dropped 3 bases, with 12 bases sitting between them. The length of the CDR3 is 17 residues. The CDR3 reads CASSEAGSVGYNSPLHF. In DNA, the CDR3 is TGTGCCAGCAGTGAAGCGGGGTCGGTGGGCTATAATTCACCCCTCCACTTT.

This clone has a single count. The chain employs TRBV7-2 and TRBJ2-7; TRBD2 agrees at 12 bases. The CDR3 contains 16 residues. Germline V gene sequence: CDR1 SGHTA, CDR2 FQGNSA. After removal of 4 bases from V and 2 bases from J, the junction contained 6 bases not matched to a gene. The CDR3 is CASSSRTSGDTYEQYF. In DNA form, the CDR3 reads TGTGCCAGCAGCTCAAGGACTAGCGGGGATACCTACGAGCAGTACTTC.